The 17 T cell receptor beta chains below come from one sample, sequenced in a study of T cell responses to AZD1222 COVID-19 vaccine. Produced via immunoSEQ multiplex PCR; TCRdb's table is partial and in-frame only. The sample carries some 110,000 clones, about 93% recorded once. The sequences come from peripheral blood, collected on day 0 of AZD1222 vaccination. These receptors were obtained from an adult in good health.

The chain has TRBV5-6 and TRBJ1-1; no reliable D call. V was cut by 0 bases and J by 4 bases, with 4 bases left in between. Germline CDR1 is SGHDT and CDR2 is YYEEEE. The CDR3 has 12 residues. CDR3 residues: CASSLVATEAFF. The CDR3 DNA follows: TGTGCCAGCAGCTTGGTGGCCACTGAAGCTTTCTTT.

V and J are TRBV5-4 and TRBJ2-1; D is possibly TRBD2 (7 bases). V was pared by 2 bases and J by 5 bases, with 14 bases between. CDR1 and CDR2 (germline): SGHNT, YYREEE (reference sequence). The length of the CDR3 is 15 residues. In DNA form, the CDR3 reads TGTGCCAGCAGCTTTGGAGGGGGGGTTGACAATGAGCAGTTCTTC. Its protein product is CASSFGGGVDNEQFF.

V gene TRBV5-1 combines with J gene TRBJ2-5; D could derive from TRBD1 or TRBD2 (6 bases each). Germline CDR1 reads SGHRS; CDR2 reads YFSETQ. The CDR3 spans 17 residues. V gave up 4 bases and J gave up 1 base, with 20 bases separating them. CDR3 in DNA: TGCGCCAGCAGCCCCGGGTTTTACGGGGGCTTCCAAGAGACCCAGTACTTC. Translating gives CASSPGFYGGFQETQYF.

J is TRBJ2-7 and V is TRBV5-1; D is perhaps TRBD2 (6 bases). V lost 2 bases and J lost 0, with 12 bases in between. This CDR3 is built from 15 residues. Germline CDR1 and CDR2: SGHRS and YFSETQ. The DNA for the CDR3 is TGCGCCAGCAGCTTCCTACCGGGGGACTCCTACGAGCAGTACTTC. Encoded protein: CASSFLPGDSYEQYF.

Here the CDR3 DNA reads TGTGCCAGCAGCTTGGCTGCGGGGAGCACTGAAGCTTTCTTT. Translating gives CASSLAAGSTEAFF. The rearrangement uses TRBV5-5 and TRBJ1-1, with D unclear. The CDR3 has 14 amino acids. V shed 0 bases and J shed 4 bases, with 10 bases lying between them. CDR1 and CDR2 from the germline V gene are SGHKS and YYEKEE (reference sequence).

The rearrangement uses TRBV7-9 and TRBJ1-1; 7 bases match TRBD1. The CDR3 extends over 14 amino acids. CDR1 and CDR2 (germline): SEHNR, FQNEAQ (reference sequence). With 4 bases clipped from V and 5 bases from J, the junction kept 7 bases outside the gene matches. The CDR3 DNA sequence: TGTGCCAGCAGCTGGGAGGGGGCGAGGACTGAAGCTTTCTTT. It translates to CASSWEGARTEAFF.

CDR3: CASRDYEQYF. CDR3 nucleotide sequence: TGTGCCAGCAGGGACTACGAGCAGTACTTC. The chain links TRBV2 to TRBJ2-7; D unresolved. In germline, CDR1 is SNHLY, CDR2 FYNNEI. Trimming cost V 6 bases and J 3 bases, with 3 bases left between them. This CDR3 has 10 residues.

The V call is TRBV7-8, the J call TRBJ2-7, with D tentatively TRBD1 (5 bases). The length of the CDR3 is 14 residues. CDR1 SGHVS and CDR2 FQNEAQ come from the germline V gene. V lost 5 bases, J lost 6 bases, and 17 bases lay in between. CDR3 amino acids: CASSRARAATEQYF. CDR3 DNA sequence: TGTGCCAGCAGCCGAGCCAGGGCGGCTACCGAGCAGTACTTC.

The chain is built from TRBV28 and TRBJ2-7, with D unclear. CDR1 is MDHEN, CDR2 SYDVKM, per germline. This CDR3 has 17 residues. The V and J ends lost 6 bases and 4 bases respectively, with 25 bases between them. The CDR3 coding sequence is TGTGCCAGCAGCCTATATTCCCTAGGGATACTACAATACGAGCAGTACTTC. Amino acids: CASSLYSLGILQYEQYF.

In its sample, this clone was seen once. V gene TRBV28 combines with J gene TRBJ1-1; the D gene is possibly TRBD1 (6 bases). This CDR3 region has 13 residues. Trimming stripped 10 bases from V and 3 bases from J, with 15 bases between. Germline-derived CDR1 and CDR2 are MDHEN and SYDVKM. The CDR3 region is CATENRVDTEAFF. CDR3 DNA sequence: TGTGCCACCGAGAACAGGGTCGACACTGAAGCTTTCTTT.

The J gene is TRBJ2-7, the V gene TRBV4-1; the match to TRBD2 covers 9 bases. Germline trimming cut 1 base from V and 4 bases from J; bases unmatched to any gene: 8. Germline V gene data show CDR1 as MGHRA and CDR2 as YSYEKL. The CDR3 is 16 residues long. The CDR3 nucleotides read TGCGCCAGCAGCCAAGCTTCTAGCGGGACATTTTACGAGCAGTACTTC. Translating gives CASSQASSGTFYEQYF.

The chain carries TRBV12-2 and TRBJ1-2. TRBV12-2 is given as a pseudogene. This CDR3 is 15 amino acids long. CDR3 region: CASRLVAGSNYGYTF. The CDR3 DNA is TGTGCAAGTCGCTTAGTGGCGGGGTCAAACTATGGCTACACCTTC.

The CDR3 loop is CASSQVLAGGVDTQYF. CDR3 nucleotides: TGCGCCAGCAGCCAAGTTCTAGCGGGAGGGGTAGATACGCAGTATTTT. The chain uses TRBV4-1 and TRBJ2-3, with TRBD2 identical over 12 bases. This CDR3 is built from 16 residues. V lost 1 base and J lost 5; bases outside the gene matches: 4. Germline lookup yields CDR1 MGHRA and CDR2 YSYEKL.

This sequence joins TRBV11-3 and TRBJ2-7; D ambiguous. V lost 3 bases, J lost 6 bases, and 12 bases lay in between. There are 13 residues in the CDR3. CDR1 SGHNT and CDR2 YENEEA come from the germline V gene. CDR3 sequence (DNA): TGTGCCAGCAGCTTCGCCCACATCGCCGAGCAGTACTTC. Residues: CASSFAHIAEQYF.

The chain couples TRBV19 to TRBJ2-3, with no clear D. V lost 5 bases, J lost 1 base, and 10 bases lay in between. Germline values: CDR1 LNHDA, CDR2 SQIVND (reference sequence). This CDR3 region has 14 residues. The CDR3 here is CASSRSRRTDTQYF. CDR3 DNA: TGTGCCAGTAGTCGGTCCCGCCGCACAGATACGCAGTATTTT.

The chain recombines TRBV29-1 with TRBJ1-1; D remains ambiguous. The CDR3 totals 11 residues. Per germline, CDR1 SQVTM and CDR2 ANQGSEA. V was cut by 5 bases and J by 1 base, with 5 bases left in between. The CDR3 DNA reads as TGCAGCGTTTTGGGGAACACTGAAGCTTTCTTT. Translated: CSVLGNTEAFF.

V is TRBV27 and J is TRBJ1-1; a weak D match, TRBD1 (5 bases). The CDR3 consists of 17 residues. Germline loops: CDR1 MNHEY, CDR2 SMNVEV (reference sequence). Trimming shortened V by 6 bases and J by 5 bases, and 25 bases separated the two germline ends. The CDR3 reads CASSPRRGAPLGTEAFF. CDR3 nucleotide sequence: TGTGCCAGCAGCCCCCGGCGCGGGGCGCCTTTGGGTACTGAAGCTTTCTTT.